Below, 32 T cell receptor beta chains from the same sample are listed, as sequenced in a study of radiation and T cells in renal cell carcinoma. Sequencing was performed with immunoSEQ multiplex PCR; in TCRdb, only in-frame clones are kept and a portion is missing. Among about 130,000 clones listed, over 75% were seen once. Time point of the sample: blood 2 weeks post-SBRT. Documented treatment: 15 Gy SBRT to primary tumor, nephrectomy 4 weeks later. Sequenced material: blood, taken from a patient whose treatment included radiotherapy and nephrectomy. The receptor source for this set is a man aged 45 to 65 with renal cell carcinoma.

The chain is built from TRBV2 and TRBJ2-7, with 11 bases lining up with TRBD2. The trim removed 3 bases at V and 2 bases at J, leaving 3 bases unmatched. The CDR3 spans 15 residues. Germline loops: CDR1 SNHLY, CDR2 FYNNEI. The CDR3 loop is CASSEWTSGPYEQYF. DNA of the CDR3: TGTGCCAGCAGTGAGTGGACTAGCGGGCCCTACGAGCAGTACTTC.

This chain joins TRBV10-2 and TRBJ2-2; D not resolved. The germline V and J ends were trimmed by 4 bases and 6 bases, with 6 bases remaining between them. Per germline, CDR1 WSHSY and CDR2 SAAADI. This CDR3 has 12 amino acids. In DNA, the CDR3 is TGCGCCAGCAGTGGCCGTGCCGGGGAGCTGTTTTTT. It codes for CASSGRAGELFF.

The rearrangement links TRBV6-5 to TRBJ1-1, with D unresolved. CDR1 is MNHEY, CDR2 SVGAGI, per germline. This CDR3 spans 14 amino acids. Trimming pared 0 bases from V and 6 bases from J, leaving 11 bases between. This chain's CDR3 is CASSYSWYEAEAFF. CDR3 DNA: TGTGCCAGCAGTTACTCGTGGTATGAGGCTGAAGCTTTCTTT.

The V and J genes are TRBV6-5 and TRBJ2-1; the D gene is possibly TRBD1 (5 bases). V was cut by 0 bases and J by 2 bases, with 8 bases left in between. The CDR3 is made up of 15 amino acids. Germline CDR1 MNHEY, CDR2 SVGAGI. The CDR3 coding sequence is TGTGCCAGCAGTTACTCTTCAGGGACCTACAATGAGCAGTTCTTC. As protein: CASSYSSGTYNEQFF.

V usage is TRBV29-1 and J usage is TRBJ2-3; 11 bases align to TRBD2. The V gene's germline CDR1 is SQVTM and CDR2 ANQGSEA. The trim removed 7 bases at V and 4 bases at J, leaving 4 bases unmatched. This CDR3 is 13 amino acids long. The CDR3 protein is CSAVAGGPDTQYF. CDR3 coding DNA: TGCAGCGCCGTAGCGGGAGGGCCAGATACGCAGTATTTT.

V is TRBV18 and J is TRBJ2-3; D is unclear. Between the trimmed V and J ends, which lost 6 bases and 3 bases, there was a span of 10 bases. Germline CDR1 KGHSH, CDR2 LQKENI. The CDR3 runs 13 residues. CDR3 loop: CASSVGFTDTQYF. The CDR3 nucleotides are TGTGCCAGCTCTGTCGGGTTTACAGATACGCAGTATTTT.

A single count supports this clone. The J gene is TRBJ1-1, the V gene TRBV7-9; TRBD1 might be the D (6 bases). The germline V and J ends were trimmed by 1 base and 4 bases, with 10 bases remaining between them. Per germline, CDR1 SEHNR and CDR2 FQNEAQ (reference sequence). The CDR3 is 14 residues long. CDR3: CASSLEGGGTEAFF. CDR3 DNA: TGTGCCAGCAGCTTAGAAGGAGGGGGCACTGAAGCTTTCTTT. Based on the CDR3 plus reference TRBV7-9 and TRBJ1-1, the full variable domain is DTGVSQNPRHKITKRGQNVTFRCDPISEHNRLYWYRQTLGQGPEFLTYFQNEAQLEKSRLLSDRFSAERPKGSFSTLEIQRTEQGDSAMYLCASSLEGGGTEAFFGQGTRLTVV.

This chain links TRBV7-3 with TRBJ2-5, with D possibly being TRBD1 (5 bases). Germline V gene lookup returns CDR1 SGHTA and CDR2 FQGTGA. The CDR3 totals 13 residues. V was clipped by 3 bases and J by 2 bases, with 7 bases between them. DNA for the CDR3: TGTGCCAGCAGCTTGACAGTTCAAGAGACCCAGTACTTC. This codes for CASSLTVQETQYF.

V and J are TRBV25-1 and TRBJ1-1; D is unresolved. V was trimmed by 1 base and J by 0 bases, leaving 12 bases between them. CDR1 is MGHDK and CDR2 is SYGVNS in the germline V gene. This CDR3 region has 16 residues. The CDR3 is CASSESAGRLNTEAFF. For the CDR3, the DNA is TGTGCCAGCAGTGAATCCGCCGGGAGGTTGAACACTGAAGCTTTCTTT.

The chain employs TRBV5-4 and TRBJ1-4; no clear D. The CDR3 extends over 15 amino acids. Germline lookup yields CDR1 SGHNT and CDR2 YYREEE (reference sequence). V was shortened by 0 bases and J by 0 bases, with 6 bases between the two germline ends. CDR3 protein: CASSLAIATNEKLFF. CDR3 in DNA: TGTGCCAGCAGCTTGGCAATTGCAACTAATGAAAAACTGTTTTTT. Drawing the rest from reference TRBV5-4 and TRBJ1-4, the complete variable domain is ETGVTQSPTHLIKTRGQQVTLRCSSQSGHNTVSWYQQALGQGPQFIFQYYREEENGRGNFPPRFSGLQFPNYSSELNVNALELDDSALYLCASSLAIATNEKLFFGSGTQLSVL.

This chain links TRBV7-2 with TRBJ1-3, with 10 bases identical to TRBD1. Losses at the gene ends were 6 bases for V and 8 bases for J; bases not matched to a gene: 10. Germline loops: CDR1 SGHTA, CDR2 FQGNSA. This CDR3 has 15 amino acids. The CDR3 nucleotides are TGTGCCAGCAGTCCGGGGTCAGGACAGGGGGACACCATATATTTT. Translation: CASSPGSGQGDTIYF.

The chain recombines TRBV2 with TRBJ2-5; tentatively, D is TRBD1 or TRBD2 (5 bases each). The CDR3 length is 13 residues. Trimming cost V 6 bases and J 4 bases, with 12 bases left between them. Germline assignment: CDR1 SNHLY and CDR2 FYNNEI. In DNA, the CDR3 is TGTGCCAGCAGAGAGGACGGGGCAGAGACCCAGTACTTC. Its translation is CASREDGAETQYF.

In its sample, this clone was seen once. This chain connects TRBV9 to TRBJ2-1; no definite D call. Deletions cut 0 bases from V and 4 bases from J, with 11 bases between. Germline V gives CDR1 SGDLS, CDR2 YYNGEE. The CDR3 has 15 amino acids. The CDR3 sequence is CASSVGPGEYNEQFF. CDR3 coding DNA: TGTGCCAGCAGCGTAGGACCCGGAGAGTACAATGAGCAGTTCTTC. Full variable domain (rest looked up from reference TRBV9 and TRBJ2-1): DSGVTQTPKHLITATGQRVTLRCSPRSGDLSVYWYQQSLDQGLQFLIQYYNGEERAKGNILERFSAQQFPDLHSELNLSSLELGDSALYFCASSVGPGEYNEQFFGPGTRLTVL.

The CDR3 loop reads CASSSQGRTYEQYF. The CDR3, as DNA: TGTGCCAGCAGCTCACAGGGGCGGACCTACGAGCAGTACTTC. This chain links TRBV5-4 with TRBJ2-7; 7 nucleotides match TRBD1. V was clipped by 3 bases and J by 2 bases; unmatched bases: 5. CDR1 and CDR2 (germline): SGHNT, YYREEE (reference sequence). The CDR3 length is 14 residues. The whole variable domain, filled in from reference TRBV5-4 and TRBJ2-7, reads ETGVTQSPTHLIKTRGQQVTLRCSSQSGHNTVSWYQQALGQGPQFIFQYYREEENGRGNFPPRFSGLQFPNYSSELNVNALELDDSALYLCASSSQGRTYEQYFGPGTRLTVT.

Turning to this clone: This same CDR3 is encoded by further DNA sequences in the sample. J is TRBJ2-5 and V is TRBV5-1; D is unclear. Germline lookup yields CDR1 SGHRS and CDR2 YFSETQ. The length of the CDR3 is 14 residues. Trimming left V 0 bases short and J 2 bases short, with 8 bases between. CDR3 in DNA: TGCGCCAGCAGCTTGGCGGGTGGGCAAGAGACCCAGTACTTC. Its translation: CASSLAGGQETQYF.

The chain employs TRBV19 and TRBJ2-1; D is unclear. The V end lost 5 bases, the J end lost 6 bases, and 8 bases lay between the germline ends. This CDR3 spans 12 amino acids. Per germline, CDR1 LNHDA and CDR2 SQIVND (reference sequence). This CDR3 reads CASSSSGNEQFF. CDR3 sequence (DNA): TGTGCCAGTAGTTCATCGGGCAATGAGCAGTTCTTC.

The CDR3 reads CASSYAGTGGIGELFF. CDR3 nucleotide sequence: TGTGCCAGCAGCTACGCCGGGACAGGGGGCATCGGGGAGCTGTTTTTT. J is TRBJ2-2 and V is TRBV11-2, with 12 bases identical to TRBD1. The CDR3 has 16 residues. V lost 4 bases, J lost 7 bases, and 7 bases stayed unmatched. Germline V CDR1 and CDR2: SGHAT, FQNNGV.

This clone was recorded a few times. This sequence joins TRBV19 and TRBJ2-7, with TRBD1 matching over 9 bases. Germline lookup yields CDR1 LNHDA and CDR2 SQIVND (reference sequence). CDR3 size: 15 residues. The V segment lost 6 bases and the J segment 5 bases; nucleotides outside the gene matches: 11. DNA for the CDR3: TGTGCCAGTAGCGAATTGGACAGGGGCAGGGACGAGCAGTACTTC. It translates to CASSELDRGRDEQYF.

This sequence joins TRBV30 and TRBJ2-3; 15 nucleotides match TRBD2. The germline V gene has CDR1 GTSNPN and CDR2 SVGIG (reference sequence). The CDR3 is made up of 17 amino acids. The CDR3 region is CASTPGTSGRYTDTQYF. CDR3 nucleotides: TGTGCTTCAACCCCCGGGACTAGCGGGAGGTACACAGATACGCAGTATTTT.

The chain combines TRBV6-1 with TRBJ1-4, with D possibly TRBD1 on 5 matching bases. The germline CDR1 and CDR2 sequences are MNHNS and SASEGT. V was cut by 5 bases and J by 6 bases, with 16 bases left in between. The CDR3 covers 15 residues. The CDR3 sequence: CASSPAGTEHEKLFF. The CDR3 nucleotides are TGTGCCAGCAGTCCAGCCGGGACGGAACATGAAAAACTGTTTTTT.

This chain joins TRBV5-1 and TRBJ2-1, with TRBD2 matching over 11 bases. This CDR3 has 14 amino acids. Trimming removed 4 bases from V and 6 bases from J; junction bases left unmatched: 3. Germline values: CDR1 SGHRS, CDR2 YFSETQ. The CDR3 DNA reads TGCGCCAGCAGCAAAGGGACTAGCGGCAATGAGCAGTTCTTC. Protein product: CASSKGTSGNEQFF. Complete variable domain (other parts from reference TRBV5-1 and TRBJ2-1): KAGVTQTPRYLIKTRGQQVTLSCSPISGHRSVSWYQQTPGQGLQFLFEYFSETQRNKGNFPGRFSGRQFSNSRSEMNVSTLELGDSALYLCASSKGTSGNEQFFGPGTRLTVL.

The chain combines TRBV6-1 with TRBJ2-1, with no clear D. In germline, CDR1 is MNHNS, CDR2 SASEGT. CDR3 size: 14 residues. V lost 4 bases to trimming and J lost 6 bases, with 13 bases between them. The CDR3 is CASSAGVVPNEQFF. In DNA form, the CDR3 reads TGTGCCAGCAGTGCGGGTGTAGTTCCCAATGAGCAGTTCTTC.

The chain recombines TRBV29-1 with TRBJ2-5; 13 bases line up with TRBD2. CDR1 and CDR2 (germline): SQVTM, ANQGSEA. The CDR3 has 17 amino acids. V lost 6 bases to trimming and J lost 1 base; unmatched junction nucleotides: 11. The CDR3 sequence: CSVPGLAGATFQETQYF. DNA of the CDR3: TGCAGCGTCCCCGGACTAGCGGGAGCGACATTCCAAGAGACCCAGTACTTC.

In its sample, this clone was seen a few times. The chain couples TRBV20-1 to TRBJ2-5; 7 positions match TRBD2. The CDR3 has 11 residues. Per the germline V gene, CDR1 is DFQATT and CDR2 is SNEGSKA (reference sequence). In DNA form, the CDR3 reads TGCAGCTTTGGGGGAGGGGAGACCCAGTACTTC. Translation: CSFGGGETQYF.

The chain recombines TRBV10-3 with TRBJ2-3, with 9 bases matching TRBD1. The germline V gene encodes CDR1 ENHRY and CDR2 SYGVKD. The CDR3 is 13 amino acids. Germline trimming cut 5 bases from V and 6 bases from J; bases unmatched to any gene: 3. In DNA, the CDR3 is TGTGCCATCAGTCGGACAGGGGAGGATACGCAGTATTTT. Translating gives CAISRTGEDTQYF.

This clone was seen more than once but under ten times. The chain is built from TRBV7-9 and TRBJ2-2; D gene ambiguous. The germline V and J ends were trimmed by 1 base and 4 bases, with 16 bases remaining between them. Germline V gives CDR1 SEHNR, CDR2 FQNEAQ (reference sequence). This CDR3 is 17 amino acids long. Written as DNA, the CDR3 is TGTGCCAGCAGCTTAGGGGTTGTTACTCCCCCCACCGGGGAGCTGTTTTTT. This sequence encodes CASSLGVVTPPTGELFF.

Only a few counts were recorded for this clone. The chain carries TRBV2 and TRBJ1-1, with D unclear. The CDR3 sequence is 14 residues long. V lost 7 bases and J 6 bases, leaving 18 bases between the germline ends. The germline V gene encodes CDR1 SNHLY and CDR2 FYNNEI. In DNA form, the CDR3 reads TGTGCCAGCACCATAGATCAAGGGAGGGCTGAAGCTTTCTTT. Its translation: CASTIDQGRAEAFF. The full variable domain, rest sourced from reference TRBV2 and TRBJ1-1, is EPEVTQTPSHQVTQMGQEVILRCVPISNHLYFYWYRQILGQKVEFLVSFYNNEISEKSEIFDDQFSVERPDGSNFTLKIRSTKLEDSAMYFCASTIDQGRAEAFFGQGTRLTVV.

The V gene is TRBV19, the J gene TRBJ1-5; TRBD1 aligns across 9 bases. Germline V gene data show CDR1 as LNHDA and CDR2 as SQIVND (reference sequence). The CDR3 is 16 amino acids. V shed 11 bases, J shed 1 base, and the junction held 12 bases outside the gene matches. The chain's CDR3 is CALQPRDRVSNQPQHF. For the CDR3, the DNA is TGTGCCCTCCAACCCCGGGACAGGGTGAGCAATCAGCCCCAGCATTTT.

This clone came up a few times. The chain is built from TRBV6-5 and TRBJ1-5, with D hard to call. CDR3 length equals 12 residues. Germline V lookup: CDR1 MNHEY, CDR2 SVGAGI. V lost 8 bases and J 5 bases, leaving 10 bases between the germline ends. CDR3 sequence (DNA): TGTGCCAGCGGTAGGTTTGATCAGCCCCAGCATTTT. It encodes CASGRFDQPQHF.

This clone was seen a handful of times. This chain joins TRBV21-1 and TRBJ1-2. TRBV21-1 is described as a pseudogene. CDR3 length: 15 residues. CDR3 sequence: CASLGEGRPNYGYTF. CDR3 coding DNA: TGTGCCAGCCTGGGGGAGGGGAGACCTAACTATGGCTACACCTTC.

The rearrangement uses TRBV4-1 and TRBJ2-3; 10 bases line up with TRBD2. Germline trimming cut 0 bases from V and 2 bases from J; bases unmatched to any gene: 5. Germline V gives CDR1 MGHRA, CDR2 YSYEKL. CDR3 size: 17 residues. The CDR3, as DNA: TGCGCCAGCAGCCAAGATCCCCTAGCGGGAGTCACAGATACGCAGTATTTT. The encoded protein is CASSQDPLAGVTDTQYF.

The J gene is TRBJ2-2, the V gene TRBV9; 9 bases match TRBD1. CDR3 size: 15 residues. J gave up 4 bases and V 4 bases, and 5 bases lay outside the gene matches. The germline gives CDR1 SGDLS, CDR2 YYNGEE. The CDR3, as DNA: TGTGCCAGCAGCCGGACAGGGGTGGGCACCGGGGAGCTGTTTTTT. Its translation: CASSRTGVGTGELFF.